This T cell receptor (beta chain) was profiled in a study of T cells in Graves' hyperthyroidism and ophthalmopathy. This clonotype was detected many times. The V end was cut by 5 bases, the J end by 3 bases, with 18 bases between. CDR3 length: 16 amino acids. The germline V gene has CDR1 SGHTA and CDR2 FQGTGA. What was amplified from RNA transcripts were TCR beta CDR3 regions. With the HTBI primer set, the TCR CDR3 went through a first round of RT-PCR. TCRdb independently ran MiXCR on the multiplex PCR reads; one entry per CDR3 protein. The sample lists approximately 49,000 distinct CDR3 sequences; roughly 51% were seen once.

This clonotype was obtained from a young man with Graves' hyperthyroidism. Material: peripheral blood or thyroid tissue (not recorded which). The rearrangement uses TRBV7-3 and TRBJ2-3; unclear D gene. CDR3 in DNA: TGTGCCAGCAGCAATCCCGGGTCCGCCGGGACAGATACGCAGTATTTT. Its translation is CASSNPGSAGTDTQYF.